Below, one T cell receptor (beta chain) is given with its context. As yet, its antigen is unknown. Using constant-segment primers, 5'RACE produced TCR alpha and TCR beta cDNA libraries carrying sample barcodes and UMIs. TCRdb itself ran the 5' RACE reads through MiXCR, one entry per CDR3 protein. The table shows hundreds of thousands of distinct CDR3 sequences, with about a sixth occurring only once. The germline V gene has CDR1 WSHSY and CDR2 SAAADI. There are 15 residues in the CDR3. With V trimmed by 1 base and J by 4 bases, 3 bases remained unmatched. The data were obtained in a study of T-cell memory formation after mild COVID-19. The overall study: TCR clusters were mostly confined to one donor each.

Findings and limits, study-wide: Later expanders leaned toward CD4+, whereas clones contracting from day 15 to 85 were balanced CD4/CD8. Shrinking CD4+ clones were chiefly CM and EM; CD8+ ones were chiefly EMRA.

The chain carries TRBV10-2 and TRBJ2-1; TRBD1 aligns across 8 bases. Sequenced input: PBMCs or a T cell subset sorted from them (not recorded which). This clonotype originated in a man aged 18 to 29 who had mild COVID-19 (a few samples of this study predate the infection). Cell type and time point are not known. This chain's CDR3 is CASSEWDRRYNEQFF. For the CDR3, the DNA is TGCGCCAGCAGTGAGTGGGACAGGAGATACAATGAGCAGTTCTTC.